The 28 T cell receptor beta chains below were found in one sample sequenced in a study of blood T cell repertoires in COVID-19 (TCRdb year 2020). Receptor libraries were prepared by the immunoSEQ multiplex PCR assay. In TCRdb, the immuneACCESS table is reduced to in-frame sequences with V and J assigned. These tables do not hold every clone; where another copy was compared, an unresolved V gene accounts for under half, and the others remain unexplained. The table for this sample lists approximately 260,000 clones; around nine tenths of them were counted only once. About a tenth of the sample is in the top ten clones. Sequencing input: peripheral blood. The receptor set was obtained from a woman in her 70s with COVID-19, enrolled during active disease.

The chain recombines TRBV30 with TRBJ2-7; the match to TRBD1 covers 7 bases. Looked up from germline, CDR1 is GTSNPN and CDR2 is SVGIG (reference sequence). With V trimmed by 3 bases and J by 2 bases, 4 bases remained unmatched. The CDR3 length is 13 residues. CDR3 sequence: CAWSSTGPYEQYF. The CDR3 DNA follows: TGTGCCTGGAGCTCGACAGGGCCCTACGAGCAGTACTTC.

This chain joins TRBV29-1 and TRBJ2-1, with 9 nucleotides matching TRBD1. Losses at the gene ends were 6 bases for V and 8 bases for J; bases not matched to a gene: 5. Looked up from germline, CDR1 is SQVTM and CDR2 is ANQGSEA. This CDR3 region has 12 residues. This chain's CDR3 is CSVTGGGDEQFF. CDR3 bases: TGCAGCGTCACAGGGGGCGGCGATGAGCAGTTCTTC.

CDR3 residues: CASSLFPGQGANEKLFF. In DNA, the CDR3 is TGTGCCAGCAGTTTATTTCCGGGACAGGGGGCTAATGAAAAACTGTTTTTT. The V gene is TRBV28, the J gene TRBJ1-4; 11 bases line up with TRBD1. The germline V gene has CDR1 MDHEN and CDR2 SYDVKM. The V segment lost 1 base and the J segment 3 bases; nucleotides outside the gene matches: 4. The CDR3 length is 17 residues. Drawing the rest from reference TRBV28 and TRBJ1-4, the complete variable domain is DVKVTQSSRYLVKRTGEKVFLECVQDMDHENMFWYRQDPGLGLRLIYFSYDVKMKEKGDIPEGYSVSREKKERFSLILESASTNQTSMYLCASSLFPGQGANEKLFFGSGTQLSVL.

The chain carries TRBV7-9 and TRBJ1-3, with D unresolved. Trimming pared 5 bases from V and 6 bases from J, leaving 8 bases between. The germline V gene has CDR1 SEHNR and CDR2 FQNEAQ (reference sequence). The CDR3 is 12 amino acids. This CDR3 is CASSNRENTIYF. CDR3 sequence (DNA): TGTGCCAGCAGCAATCGAGAAAACACCATATATTTT.

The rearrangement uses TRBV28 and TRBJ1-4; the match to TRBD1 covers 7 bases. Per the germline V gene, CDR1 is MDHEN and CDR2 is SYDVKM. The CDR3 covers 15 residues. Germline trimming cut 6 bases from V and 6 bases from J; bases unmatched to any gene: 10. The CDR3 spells CASRLDRGRYEKLFF. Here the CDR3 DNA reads TGTGCCAGCAGGTTGGATAGGGGGCGATATGAAAAACTGTTTTTT.

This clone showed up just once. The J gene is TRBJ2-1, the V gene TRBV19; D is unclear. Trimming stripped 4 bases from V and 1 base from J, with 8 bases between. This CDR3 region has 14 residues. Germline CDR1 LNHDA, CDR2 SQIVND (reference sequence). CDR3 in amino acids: CASSSGQSYNEQFF. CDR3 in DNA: TGTGCCAGTAGTAGCGGCCAATCCTACAATGAGCAGTTCTTC.

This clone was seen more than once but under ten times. CDR3 bases: TGTGCCAGCAGCTTGACGGACAGGGCGCACACTGAAGCTTTCTTT. This sequence encodes CASSLTDRAHTEAFF. This rearrangement joins TRBV3-1 (or the pseudogene TRBV3-2) to TRBJ1-1, with 8 nucleotides matching TRBD1. Unmatched junction bases numbered 8, after V lost 5 bases and J lost 3 bases. This CDR3 spans 15 amino acids. The germline V gene has CDR1 LGHDT and CDR2 YNNKEL (reference sequence).

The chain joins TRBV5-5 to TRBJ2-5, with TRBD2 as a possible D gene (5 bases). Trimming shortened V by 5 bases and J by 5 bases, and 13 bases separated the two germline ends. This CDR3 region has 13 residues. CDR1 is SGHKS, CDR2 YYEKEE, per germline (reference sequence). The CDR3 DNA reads TGTGCCAGCAGGGGTTCCGGGGTTGAGACCCAGTACTTC. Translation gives CASRGSGVETQYF.

The CDR3 nucleotides are TGTGCCAGCAGCTACCTCCTGAGCGCGATCTACGAGCAGTACTTC. Protein product: CASSYLLSAIYEQYF. The chain carries TRBV7-8 and TRBJ2-7; D not certain. CDR1 and CDR2 from the germline V gene are SGHVS and FQNEAQ. The germline V and J ends were trimmed by 4 bases and 3 bases, with 16 bases remaining between them. This CDR3 has 15 amino acids.

The CDR3 here is CASSDRQWNTEAFF. In DNA, the CDR3 is TGTGCCAGCAGTGATAGACAGTGGAACACTGAAGCTTTCTTT. The chain is built from TRBV2 and TRBJ1-1; TRBD1 is a possible D gene (5 bases). The V end was cut by 3 bases, the J end by 1 base, with 9 bases between. This CDR3 is built from 14 residues. Per the germline V gene, CDR1 is SNHLY and CDR2 is FYNNEI.

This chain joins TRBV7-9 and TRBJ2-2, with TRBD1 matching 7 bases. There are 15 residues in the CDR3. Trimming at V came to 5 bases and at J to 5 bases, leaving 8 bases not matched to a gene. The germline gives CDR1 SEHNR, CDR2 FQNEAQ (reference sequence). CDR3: CASSTTGILTGELFF. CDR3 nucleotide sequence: TGTGCCAGCAGCACGACAGGGATTTTGACCGGGGAGCTGTTTTTT.

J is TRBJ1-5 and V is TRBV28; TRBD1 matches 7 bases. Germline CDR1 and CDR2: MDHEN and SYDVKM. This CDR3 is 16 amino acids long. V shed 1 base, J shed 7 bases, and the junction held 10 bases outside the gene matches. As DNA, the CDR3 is TGTGCCAGCAGTTTATCTGGTGGAGGGGGCATACAGCCCCAGCATTTT. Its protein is CASSLSGGGGIQPQHF.

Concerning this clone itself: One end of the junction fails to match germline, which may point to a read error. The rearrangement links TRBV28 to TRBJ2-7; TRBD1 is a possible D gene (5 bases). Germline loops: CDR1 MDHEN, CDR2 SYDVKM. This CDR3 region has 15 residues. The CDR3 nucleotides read TGTGCCAGCAGTTGGGGCATTGGGTCGTCCTCCGAGCAGTACTTC. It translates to CASSWGIGSSSEQYF.

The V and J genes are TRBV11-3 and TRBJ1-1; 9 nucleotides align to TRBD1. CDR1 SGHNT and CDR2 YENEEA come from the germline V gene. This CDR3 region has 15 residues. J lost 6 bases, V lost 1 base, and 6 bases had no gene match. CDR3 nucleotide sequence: TGTGCCAGCAGCTTAGGGGCAACAGGGGGCTCTGAAGCTTTCTTT. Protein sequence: CASSLGATGGSEAFF.

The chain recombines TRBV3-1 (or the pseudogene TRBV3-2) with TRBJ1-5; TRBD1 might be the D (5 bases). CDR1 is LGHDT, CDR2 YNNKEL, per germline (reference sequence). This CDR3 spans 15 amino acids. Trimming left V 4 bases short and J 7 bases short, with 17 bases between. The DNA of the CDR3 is TGTGCCAGCAGCCGTGGTCGTGGGGGGGAGCAGCCCCAGCATTTT. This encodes CASSRGRGGEQPQHF.

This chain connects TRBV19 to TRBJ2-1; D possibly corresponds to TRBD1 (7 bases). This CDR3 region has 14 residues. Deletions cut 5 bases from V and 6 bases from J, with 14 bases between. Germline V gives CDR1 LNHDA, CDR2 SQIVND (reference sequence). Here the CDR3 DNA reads TGTGCCAGTAGTCAATGGCAGGGGGGCAATGAGCAGTTCTTC. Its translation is CASSQWQGGNEQFF.

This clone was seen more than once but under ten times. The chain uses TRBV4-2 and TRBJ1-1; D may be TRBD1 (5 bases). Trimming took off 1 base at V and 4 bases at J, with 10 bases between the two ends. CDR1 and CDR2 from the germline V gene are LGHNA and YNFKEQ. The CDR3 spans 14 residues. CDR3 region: CASSQARQGTEAFF. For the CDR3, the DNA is TGTGCCAGCAGCCAAGCACGCCAGGGCACTGAAGCTTTCTTT.

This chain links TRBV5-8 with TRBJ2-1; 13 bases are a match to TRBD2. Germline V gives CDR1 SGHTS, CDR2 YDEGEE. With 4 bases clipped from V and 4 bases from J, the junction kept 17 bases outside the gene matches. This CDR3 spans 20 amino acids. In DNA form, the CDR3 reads TGTGCCAGCAGCAAAGGACTAGCGGGGGCTACTCGTGGACCATACAATGAGCAGTTCTTC. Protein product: CASSKGLAGATRGPYNEQFF.

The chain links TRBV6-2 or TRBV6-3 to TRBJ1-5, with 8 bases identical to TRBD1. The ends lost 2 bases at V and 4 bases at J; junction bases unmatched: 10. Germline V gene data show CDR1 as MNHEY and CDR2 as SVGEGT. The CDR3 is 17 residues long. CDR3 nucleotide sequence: TGTGCCAGCAGTTACCAGGCAGGGGGCGAGTGGAATCAGCCCCAGCATTTT. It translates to CASSYQAGGEWNQPQHF.

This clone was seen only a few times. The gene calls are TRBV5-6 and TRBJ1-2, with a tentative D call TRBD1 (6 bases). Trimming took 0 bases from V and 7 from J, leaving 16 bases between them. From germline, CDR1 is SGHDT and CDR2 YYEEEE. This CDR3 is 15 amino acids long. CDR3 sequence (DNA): TGTGCCAGCAGCTTGGACAGGGCCTACGTCGTTGGCTACACCTTC. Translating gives CASSLDRAYVVGYTF.

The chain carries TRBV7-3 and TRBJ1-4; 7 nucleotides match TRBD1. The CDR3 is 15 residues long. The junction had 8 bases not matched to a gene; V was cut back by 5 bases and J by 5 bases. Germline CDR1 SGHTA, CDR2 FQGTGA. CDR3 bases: TGTGCCAGCAGCCTACTCGGGACAGTAAATGAAAAACTGTTTTTT. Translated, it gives CASSLLGTVNEKLFF.

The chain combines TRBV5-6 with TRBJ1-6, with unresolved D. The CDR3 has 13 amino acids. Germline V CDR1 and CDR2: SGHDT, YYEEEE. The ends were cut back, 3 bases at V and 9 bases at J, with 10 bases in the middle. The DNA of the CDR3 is TGTGCCAGCAGCTCCCAGTTCCGTTCACCCCTCCACTTT. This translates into CASSSQFRSPLHF.

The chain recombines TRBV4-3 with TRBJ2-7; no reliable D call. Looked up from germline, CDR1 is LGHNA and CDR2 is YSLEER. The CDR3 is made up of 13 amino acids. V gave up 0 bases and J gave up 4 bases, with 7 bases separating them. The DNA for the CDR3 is TGCGCCAGCAGCCAAGATCGGTGGTACGAGCAGTACTTC. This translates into CASSQDRWYEQYF.

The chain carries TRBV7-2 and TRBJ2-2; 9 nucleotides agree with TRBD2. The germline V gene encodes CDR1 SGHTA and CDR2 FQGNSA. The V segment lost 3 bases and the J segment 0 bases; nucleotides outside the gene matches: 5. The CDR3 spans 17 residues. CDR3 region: CASSFRRLAANTGELFF. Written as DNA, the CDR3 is TGTGCCAGCAGCTTTAGGAGACTAGCGGCGAACACCGGGGAGCTGTTTTTT.

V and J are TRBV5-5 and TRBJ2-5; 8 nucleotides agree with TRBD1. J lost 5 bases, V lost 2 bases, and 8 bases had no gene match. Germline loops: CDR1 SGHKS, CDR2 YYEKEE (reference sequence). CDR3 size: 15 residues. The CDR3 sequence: CASSFGTGPGETQYF. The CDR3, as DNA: TGTGCCAGCAGCTTCGGGACAGGCCCCGGGGAGACCCAGTACTTC. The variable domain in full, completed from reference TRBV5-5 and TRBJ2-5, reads DAGVTQSPTHLIKTRGQQVTLRCSPISGHKSVSWYQQVLGQGPQFIFQYYEKEERGRGNFPDRFSARQFPNYSSELNVNALLLGDSALYLCASSFGTGPGETQYFGPGTRLLVL.

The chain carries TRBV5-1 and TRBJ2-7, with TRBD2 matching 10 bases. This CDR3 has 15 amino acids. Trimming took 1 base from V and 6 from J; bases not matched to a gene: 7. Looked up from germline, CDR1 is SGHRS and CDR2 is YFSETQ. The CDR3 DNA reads TGCGCCAGCAGCTTGTTCCTAGCGGGAGAGGTCGAGCAGTACTTC. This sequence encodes CASSLFLAGEVEQYF.

DNA for the CDR3: TGCAGCGTAACTAGACAGGGGGCAGGGGAGCAGTACTTC. Its translation: CSVTRQGAGEQYF. The V gene is TRBV29-1, the J gene TRBJ2-7; 10 positions agree with TRBD1. The V and J ends lost 6 bases and 7 bases, in that order; junction bases with no gene match: 9. This CDR3 has 13 residues. Per germline, CDR1 SQVTM and CDR2 ANQGSEA.

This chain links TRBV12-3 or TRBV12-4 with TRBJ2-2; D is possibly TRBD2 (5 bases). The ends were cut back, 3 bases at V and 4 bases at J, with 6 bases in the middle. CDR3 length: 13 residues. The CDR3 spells CASSFGSTGELFF. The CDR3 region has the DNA TGTGCCAGCAGTTTTGGGAGCACCGGGGAGCTGTTTTTT.